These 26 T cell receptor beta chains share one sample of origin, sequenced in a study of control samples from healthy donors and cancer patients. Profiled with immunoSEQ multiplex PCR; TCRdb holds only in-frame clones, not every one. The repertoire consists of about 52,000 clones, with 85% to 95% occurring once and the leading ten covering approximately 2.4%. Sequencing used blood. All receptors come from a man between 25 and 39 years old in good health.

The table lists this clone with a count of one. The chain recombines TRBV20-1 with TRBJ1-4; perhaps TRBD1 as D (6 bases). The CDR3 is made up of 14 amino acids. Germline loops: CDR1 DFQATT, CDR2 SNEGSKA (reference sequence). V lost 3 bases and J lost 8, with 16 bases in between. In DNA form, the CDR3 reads TGCAGTGCTAGTGAGAACAGGGTGCACGAAAAACTGTTTTTT. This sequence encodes CSASENRVHEKLFF.

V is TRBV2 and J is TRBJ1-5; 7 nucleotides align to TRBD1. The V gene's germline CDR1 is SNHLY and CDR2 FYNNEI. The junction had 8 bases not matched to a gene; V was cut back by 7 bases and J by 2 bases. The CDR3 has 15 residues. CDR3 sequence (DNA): TGTGCCAGCAAGGGACAGCTTTTTTGCAATCAGCCCCAGCATTTT. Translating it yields CASKGQLFCNQPQHF.

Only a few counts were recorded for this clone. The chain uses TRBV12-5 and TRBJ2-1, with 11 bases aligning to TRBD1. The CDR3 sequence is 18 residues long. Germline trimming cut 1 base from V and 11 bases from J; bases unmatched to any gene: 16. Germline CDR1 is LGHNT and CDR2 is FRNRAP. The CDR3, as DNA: TGTGCTAGTGGTTTGGCCGGACAGGGGGCGATAGGGTCAATGAAGCAGTTCTTC. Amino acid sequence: CASGLAGQGAIGSMKQFF.

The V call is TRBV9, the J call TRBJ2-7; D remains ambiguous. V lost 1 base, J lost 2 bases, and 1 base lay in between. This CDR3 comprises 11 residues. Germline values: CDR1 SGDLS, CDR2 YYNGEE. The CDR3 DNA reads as TGTGCCAGCAGCGTAACCTACGAGCAGTACTTC. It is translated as CASSVTYEQYF.

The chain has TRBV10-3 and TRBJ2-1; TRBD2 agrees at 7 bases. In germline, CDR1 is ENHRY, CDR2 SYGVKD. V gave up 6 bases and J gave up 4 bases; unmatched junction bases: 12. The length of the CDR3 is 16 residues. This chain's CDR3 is CAISQVLAEPYNEQFF. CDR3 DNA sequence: TGTGCCATCAGCCAAGTGCTAGCGGAGCCATACAATGAGCAGTTCTTC.

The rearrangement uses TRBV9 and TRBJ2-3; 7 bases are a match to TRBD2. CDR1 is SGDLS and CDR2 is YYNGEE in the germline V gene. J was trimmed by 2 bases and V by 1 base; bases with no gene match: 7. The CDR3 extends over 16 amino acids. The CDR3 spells CASSVLEAGFTDTQYF. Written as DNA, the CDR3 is TGTGCCAGCAGCGTACTAGAAGCGGGATTCACAGATACGCAGTATTTT.

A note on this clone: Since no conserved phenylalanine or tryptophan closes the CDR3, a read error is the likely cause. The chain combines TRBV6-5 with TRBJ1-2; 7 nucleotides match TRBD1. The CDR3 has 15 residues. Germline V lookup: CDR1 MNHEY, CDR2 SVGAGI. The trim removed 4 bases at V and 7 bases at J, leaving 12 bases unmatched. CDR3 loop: CASSFRGQGDIGYTL. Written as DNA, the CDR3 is TGTGCCAGCAGTTTCAGAGGGCAGGGGGATATTGGCTACACCCTC.

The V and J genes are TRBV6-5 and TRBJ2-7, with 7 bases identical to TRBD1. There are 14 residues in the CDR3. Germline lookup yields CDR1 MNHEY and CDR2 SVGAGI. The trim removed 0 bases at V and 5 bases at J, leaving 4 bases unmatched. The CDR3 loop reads CASSYSDRLDEQYF. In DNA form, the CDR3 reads TGTGCCAGCAGTTACTCGGACAGGTTGGACGAGCAGTACTTC.

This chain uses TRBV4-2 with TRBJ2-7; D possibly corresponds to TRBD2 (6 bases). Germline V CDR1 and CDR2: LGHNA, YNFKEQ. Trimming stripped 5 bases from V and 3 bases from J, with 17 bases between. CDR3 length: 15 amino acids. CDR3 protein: CASSSGGGTLYEQYF. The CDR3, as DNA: TGTGCCAGCAGCTCTGGAGGCGGGACCCTCTACGAGCAGTACTTC.

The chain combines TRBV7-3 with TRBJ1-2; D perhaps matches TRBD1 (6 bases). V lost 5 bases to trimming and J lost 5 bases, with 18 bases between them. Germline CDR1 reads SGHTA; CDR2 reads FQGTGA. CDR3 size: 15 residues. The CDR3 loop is CASSPEGQFIYGYTF. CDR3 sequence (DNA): TGTGCCAGCAGCCCGGAAGGACAGTTCATTTATGGCTACACCTTC.

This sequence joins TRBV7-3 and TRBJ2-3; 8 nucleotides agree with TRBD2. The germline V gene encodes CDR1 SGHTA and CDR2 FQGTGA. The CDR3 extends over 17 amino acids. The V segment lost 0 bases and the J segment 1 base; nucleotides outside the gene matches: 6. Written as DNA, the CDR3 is TGTGCCAGCAGCTTAACGGGGGCGGGAGGAGGCACAGATACGCAGTATTTT. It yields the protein CASSLTGAGGGTDTQYF.

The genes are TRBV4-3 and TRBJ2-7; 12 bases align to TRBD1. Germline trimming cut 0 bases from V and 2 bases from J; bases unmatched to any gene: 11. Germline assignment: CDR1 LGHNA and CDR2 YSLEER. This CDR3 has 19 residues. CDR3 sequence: CASSQEAQGQGARAYEQYF. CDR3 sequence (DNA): TGCGCCAGCAGCCAAGAAGCCCAGGGACAGGGGGCGAGGGCCTACGAGCAGTACTTC.

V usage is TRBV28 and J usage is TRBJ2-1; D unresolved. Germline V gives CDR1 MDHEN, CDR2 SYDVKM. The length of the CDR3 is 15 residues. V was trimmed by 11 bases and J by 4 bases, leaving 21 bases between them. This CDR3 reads CAPLRWVTSYNEQFF. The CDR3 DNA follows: TGTGCCCCCCTGAGGTGGGTTACCTCATACAATGAGCAGTTCTTC.

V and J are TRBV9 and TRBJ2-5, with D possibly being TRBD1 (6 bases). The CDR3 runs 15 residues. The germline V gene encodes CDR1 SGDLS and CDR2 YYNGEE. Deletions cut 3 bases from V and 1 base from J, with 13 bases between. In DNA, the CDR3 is TGTGCCAGCAGCGAGTCGGGACATCTCCAAGAGACCCAGTACTTC. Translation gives CASSESGHLQETQYF. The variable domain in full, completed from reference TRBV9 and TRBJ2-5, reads DSGVTQTPKHLITATGQRVTLRCSPRSGDLSVYWYQQSLDQGLQFLIQYYNGEERAKGNILERFSAQQFPDLHSELNLSSLELGDSALYFCASSESGHLQETQYFGPGTRLLVL.

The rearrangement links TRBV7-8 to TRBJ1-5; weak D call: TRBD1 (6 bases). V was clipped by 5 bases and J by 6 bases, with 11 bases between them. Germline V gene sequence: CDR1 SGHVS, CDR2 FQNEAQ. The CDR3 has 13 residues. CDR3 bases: TGTGCCAGCAGCCAAGGGGGATCTCAGCCCCAGCATTTT. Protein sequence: CASSQGGSQPQHF.

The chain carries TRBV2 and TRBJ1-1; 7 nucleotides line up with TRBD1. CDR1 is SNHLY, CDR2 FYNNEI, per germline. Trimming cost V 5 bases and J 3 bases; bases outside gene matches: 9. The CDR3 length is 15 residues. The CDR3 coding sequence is TGTGCCAGCAGTAGACAAGGACAGGCTTACACTGAAGCTTTCTTT. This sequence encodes CASSRQGQAYTEAFF.

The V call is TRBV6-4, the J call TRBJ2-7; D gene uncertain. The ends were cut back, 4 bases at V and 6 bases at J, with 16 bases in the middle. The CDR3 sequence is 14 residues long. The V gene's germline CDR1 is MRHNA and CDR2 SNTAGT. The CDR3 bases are TGTGCCAGCAGTGTTCGGTTTTTCCCCTTCGAGCAGTACTTC. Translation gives CASSVRFFPFEQYF.

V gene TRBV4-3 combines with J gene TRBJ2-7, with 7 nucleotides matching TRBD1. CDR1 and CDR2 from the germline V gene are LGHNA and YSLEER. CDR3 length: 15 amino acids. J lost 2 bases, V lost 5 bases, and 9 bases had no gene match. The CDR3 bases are TGCGCCAGCAGCTCATCCCCTAGGGGGCCCTACGAGCAGTACTTC. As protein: CASSSSPRGPYEQYF.

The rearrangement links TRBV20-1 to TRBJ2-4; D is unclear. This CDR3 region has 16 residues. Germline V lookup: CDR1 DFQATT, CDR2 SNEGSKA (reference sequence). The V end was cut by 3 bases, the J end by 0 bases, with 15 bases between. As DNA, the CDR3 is TGCAGTGCTAGTTTGGCAGGAACCCTAGCCAAAAACATTCAGTACTTC. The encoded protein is CSASLAGTLAKNIQYF.

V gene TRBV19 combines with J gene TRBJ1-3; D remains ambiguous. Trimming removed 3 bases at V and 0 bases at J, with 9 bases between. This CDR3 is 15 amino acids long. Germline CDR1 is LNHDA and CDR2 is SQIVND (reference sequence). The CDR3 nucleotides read TGTGCCAGTAGTATTGGGCGTCGCTCTGGAAACACCATATATTTT. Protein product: CASSIGRRSGNTIYF.

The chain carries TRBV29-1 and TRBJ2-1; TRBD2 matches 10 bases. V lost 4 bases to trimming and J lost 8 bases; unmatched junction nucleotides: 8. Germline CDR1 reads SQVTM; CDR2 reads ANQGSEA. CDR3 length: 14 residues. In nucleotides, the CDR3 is TGCAGCGTTGTCTTGTCTAGCGGGAGTGATGAGCAGTTCTTC. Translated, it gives CSVVLSSGSDEQFF.

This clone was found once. The CDR3: CASSSTAPAGEKLFF. CDR3 sequence (DNA): TGTGCCAGCAGCTCGACAGCCCCGGCTGGGGAAAAACTGTTTTTT. The chain recombines TRBV7-9 with TRBJ1-4; possibly TRBD1 for D (5 bases). CDR1 is SEHNR, CDR2 FQNEAQ, per germline (reference sequence). V dropped 4 bases and J dropped 8 bases, with 17 bases sitting between them. This CDR3 is 15 amino acids long.

CDR3 loop: CASSQDLLRAGTYEQYF. CDR3 DNA sequence: TGTGCCAGCAGCCAAGATTTGTTGAGGGCCGGGACCTACGAGCAGTACTTC. The chain combines TRBV3-1 (or the pseudogene TRBV3-2) with TRBJ2-7, with TRBD2 as a possible D gene (5 bases). V lost 0 bases and J lost 2, with 17 bases in between. The CDR3 spans 17 residues. The germline V gene encodes CDR1 LGHDT and CDR2 YNNKEL (reference sequence).

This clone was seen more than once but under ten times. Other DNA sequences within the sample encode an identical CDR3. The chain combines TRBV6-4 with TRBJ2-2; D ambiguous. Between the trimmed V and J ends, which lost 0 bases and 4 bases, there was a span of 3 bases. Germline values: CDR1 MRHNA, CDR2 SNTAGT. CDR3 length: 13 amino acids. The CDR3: CASSDSATGELFF. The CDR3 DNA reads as TGTGCCAGCAGTGACTCAGCCACCGGGGAGCTGTTTTTT.

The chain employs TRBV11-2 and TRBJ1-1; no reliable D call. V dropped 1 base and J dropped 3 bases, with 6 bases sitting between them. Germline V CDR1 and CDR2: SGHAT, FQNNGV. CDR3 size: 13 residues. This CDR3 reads CASSLARYTEAFF. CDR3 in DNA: TGTGCCAGCAGCTTAGCGAGGTACACTGAAGCTTTCTTT. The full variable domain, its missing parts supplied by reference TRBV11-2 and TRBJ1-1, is EAGVAQSPRYKIIEKRQSVAFWCNPISGHATLYWYQQILGQGPKLLIQFQNNGVVDDSQLPKDRFSAERLKGVDSTLKIQPAKLEDSAVYLCASSLARYTEAFFGQGTRLTVV.

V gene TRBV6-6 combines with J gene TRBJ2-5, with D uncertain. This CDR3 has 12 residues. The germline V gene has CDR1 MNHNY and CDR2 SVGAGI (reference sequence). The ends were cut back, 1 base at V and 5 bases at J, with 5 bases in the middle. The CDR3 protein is CASSYLEETQYF. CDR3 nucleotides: TGTGCCAGCAGTTACTTGGAGGAGACCCAGTACTTC.